This TCR beta chain was obtained from a study of shared clonotypes between healthy human individuals. Study-wide findings and caveats: All-four-donor shared clonotypes had higher generation probabilities than non-shared clonotypes did. Larger estimated richness was generally seen in naive subsets than in memory subsets.

As concerns this clone: What it binds is not known.

Samples underwent the assay at deep level. Generated by immunoSEQ multiplex PCR, the TCRdb table keeps only in-frame clones and is missing some. The profile covers some 740,000 clones, with roughly 92% appearing a single time and approximately 25% taken by the ten largest. Only CD45RO-negative cells positively selected for CCR7 counted as naive CD8 cells, so terminally differentiated effector memory CD45RA+ cells were excluded. Per germline, CDR1 MNHEY and CDR2 SMNVEV (reference sequence). V was cut by 3 bases and J by 5 bases, with 14 bases left in between. The CDR3 is 14 residues long. The sample comprised naive CD8+ T cells sorted from blood. This clonotype was obtained from a man under 40 in good health. The V and J genes are TRBV27 and TRBJ2-7; D ambiguous. CDR3 region: CASSFIGQPNEQYF. The CDR3 DNA reads as TGTGCCAGCAGTTTTATTGGTCAACCTAACGAGCAGTACTTC.